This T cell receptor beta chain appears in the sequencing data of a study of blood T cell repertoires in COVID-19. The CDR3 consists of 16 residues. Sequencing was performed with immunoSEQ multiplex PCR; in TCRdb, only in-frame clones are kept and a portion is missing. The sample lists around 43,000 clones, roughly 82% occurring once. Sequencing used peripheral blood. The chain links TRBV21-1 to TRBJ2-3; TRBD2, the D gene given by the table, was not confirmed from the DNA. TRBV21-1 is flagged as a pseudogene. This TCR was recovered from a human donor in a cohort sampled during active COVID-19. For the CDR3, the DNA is TGTGCCAGCAGCAAAGTCGGACTAGCGGGAGCAGATACGCAGTATTTT. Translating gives CASSKVGLAGADTQYF.